These 13 T cell receptor beta chains came from one sample sequenced in a study of cytomegalovirus exposure and HLA in healthy donors. With 60 Vbeta and 13 Jbeta primers, the PCR was carried out. TCRdb's copy holds only in-frame clones and misses some; the assay was immunoSEQ multiplex PCR. The data show 150,000 to 200,000 clones, roughly 65% seen once. Material: PBMCs. These receptors came from a woman aged 18-29 years in good health and CMV-seropositive.

The chain has TRBV27 and TRBJ2-6, with 8 bases fitting TRBD2. CDR1 is MNHEY, CDR2 SMNVEV, per germline (reference sequence). Germline trimming cut 7 bases from V and 2 bases from J; bases unmatched to any gene: 13. The CDR3 sequence is 18 residues long. CDR3 nucleotide sequence: TGTGCCAGCACCCAAAGGGGAGCGGGGGAGCCTGGGGCCAACGTCCTGACTTTC. This codes for CASTQRGAGEPGANVLTF.

The rearrangement links TRBV6-6 to TRBJ1-5; tentatively, D is TRBD1 (6 bases). The CDR3 runs 15 residues. With 5 bases removed from V and 2 bases from J, the gap between germline ends came to 13 bases. Germline CDR1 MNHNY, CDR2 SVGAGI (reference sequence). CDR3 residues: CASSKQGGGNQPQHF. In nucleotides, the CDR3 is TGTGCCAGCAGTAAACAAGGGGGGGGCAATCAGCCCCAGCATTTT.

The J gene is TRBJ2-7, the V gene TRBV27; D might be TRBD2 (5 bases). CDR1 is MNHEY and CDR2 is SMNVEV in the germline V gene (reference sequence). V lost 6 bases and J lost 2, with 17 bases in between. The CDR3 has 15 residues. The CDR3 sequence: CASRSREMFPYEQYF. Here the CDR3 DNA reads TGTGCCAGCAGATCAAGGGAGATGTTTCCCTACGAGCAGTACTTC.

The V call is TRBV6-5, the J call TRBJ1-3, with TRBD1 matching 9 bases. From germline, CDR1 is MNHEY and CDR2 SVGAGI. V trimming: 6 bases; J trimming: 4 bases; junction bases outside the gene matches: 4. The CDR3 length is 14 residues. The CDR3 reads CASRGTGWGNTIYF. CDR3 in DNA: TGTGCCAGCAGGGGGACAGGGTGGGGAAACACCATATATTTT.

J is TRBJ1-5 and V is TRBV25-1; maybe TRBD1 (6 bases). This CDR3 has 13 residues. Germline lookup yields CDR1 MGHDK and CDR2 SYGVNS. The V gene lost 6 bases and the J gene lost 3 bases, with 9 bases spanning the gap. This chain's CDR3 is CASSGQFNQPQHF. The CDR3 bases are TGTGCCAGCAGCGGACAGTTCAATCAGCCCCAGCATTTT.

V usage is TRBV27 and J usage is TRBJ2-7; D gene unclear. Trimming left V 1 base short and J 5 bases short, with 9 bases between. Germline lookup yields CDR1 MNHEY and CDR2 SMNVEV (reference sequence). This CDR3 contains 13 residues. The CDR3 region has the DNA TGTGCCAGCAGTTTATTTTATGAGAACGAGCAGTACTTC. It codes for CASSLFYENEQYF.

This chain uses TRBV11-3 with TRBJ2-1; TRBD2 matches at 11 bases. V lost 2 bases and J lost 8; bases outside the gene matches: 5. The CDR3 loop spans 15 amino acids. CDR1 and CDR2 from the germline V gene are SGHNT and YENEEA. This chain's CDR3 is CASSLFPSGGYEQFF. DNA for the CDR3: TGTGCCAGCAGCTTATTTCCTAGCGGGGGGTATGAGCAGTTCTTC.

This sequence joins TRBV7-9 and TRBJ2-7; TRBD2 is a possible D gene (6 bases). CDR3 length equals 12 residues. Germline V lookup: CDR1 SEHNR, CDR2 FQNEAQ (reference sequence). V dropped 11 bases and J dropped 4 bases, with 15 bases sitting between them. The CDR3 DNA follows: TGTGCCTCTCGGGGGAGGACTTACGAGCAGTACTTC. This sequence encodes CASRGRTYEQYF.

The gene calls are TRBV5-5 and TRBJ2-5; TRBD2 is a possible D gene (5 bases). The V end lost 3 bases, the J end lost 4 bases, and 13 bases lay between the germline ends. CDR3 length equals 14 residues. The germline V gene has CDR1 SGHKS and CDR2 YYEKEE (reference sequence). The CDR3 protein is CASSSTSLAETQYF. The CDR3 nucleotides are TGTGCCAGCAGCTCTACTAGTCTTGCAGAGACCCAGTACTTC.

The chain joins TRBV7-9 to TRBJ2-7; D is possibly TRBD2 (6 bases). Looked up from germline, CDR1 is SEHNR and CDR2 is FQNEAQ (reference sequence). The CDR3 sequence is 15 residues long. The germline V and J ends were trimmed by 2 bases and 3 bases, with 14 bases remaining between them. The CDR3 DNA reads TGTGCCAGCAGCTTATTCGGGGAGGCCTTCTACGAGCAGTACTTC. It codes for CASSLFGEAFYEQYF. The entire variable domain, with the rest obtained from reference TRBV7-9 and TRBJ2-7, is as follows: DTGVSQNPRHKITKRGQNVTFRCDPISEHNRLYWYRQTLGQGPEFLTYFQNEAQLEKSRLLSDRFSAERPKGSFSTLEIQRTEQGDSAMYLCASSLFGEAFYEQYFGPGTRLTVT.

The chain has TRBV6-6 and TRBJ2-3; 10 bases match TRBD1. The CDR3 is 16 residues long. Germline lookup yields CDR1 MNHNY and CDR2 SVGAGI (reference sequence). After removal of 7 bases from V and 2 bases from J, the junction contained 9 bases not matched to a gene. The DNA of the CDR3 is TGTGCCAGCAACGACCTTGGGACAGGGGTCACAGATACGCAGTATTTT. Translation: CASNDLGTGVTDTQYF.

This sequence joins TRBV6-6 and TRBJ1-3; D perhaps matches TRBD1 (5 bases). Per the germline V gene, CDR1 is MNHNY and CDR2 is SVGAGI (reference sequence). V lost 2 bases to trimming and J lost 1 base, with 6 bases between them. The CDR3 length is 14 residues. Here the CDR3 reads CASSYGGSGNTIYF. DNA for the CDR3: TGTGCCAGCAGTTACGGGGGGTCTGGAAACACCATATATTTT.

The rearrangement joins TRBV7-3 to TRBJ2-1, with 11 bases identical to TRBD2. The V gene end was trimmed by 5 bases and the J gene end by 0 bases; junction bases not matched to a gene: 9. CDR1 and CDR2 from the germline V gene are SGHTA and FQGTGA. This CDR3 has 18 amino acids. DNA of the CDR3: TGTGCCAGCAGCCCCGGACTAGCGGGTTTAAGCTCCTACAATGAGCAGTTCTTC. It yields the protein CASSPGLAGLSSYNEQFF.